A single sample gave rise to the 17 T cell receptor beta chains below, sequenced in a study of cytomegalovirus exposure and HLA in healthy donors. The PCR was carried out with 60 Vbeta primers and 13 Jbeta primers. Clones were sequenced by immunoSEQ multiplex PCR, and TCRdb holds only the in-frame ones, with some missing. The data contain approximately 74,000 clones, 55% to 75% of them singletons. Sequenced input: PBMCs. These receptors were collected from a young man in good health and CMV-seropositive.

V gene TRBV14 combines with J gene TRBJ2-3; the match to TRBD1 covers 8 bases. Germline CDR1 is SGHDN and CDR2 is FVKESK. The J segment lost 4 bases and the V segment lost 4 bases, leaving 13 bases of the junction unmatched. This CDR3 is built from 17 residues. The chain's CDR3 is CASSPRTGYGLADTQYF. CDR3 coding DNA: TGTGCCAGCAGCCCTCGGACAGGGTATGGTTTGGCAGATACGCAGTATTTT.

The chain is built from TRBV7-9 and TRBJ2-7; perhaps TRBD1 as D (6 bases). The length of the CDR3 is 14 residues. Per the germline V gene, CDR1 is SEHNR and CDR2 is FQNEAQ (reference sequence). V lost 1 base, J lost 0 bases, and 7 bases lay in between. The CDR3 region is CASSLGTASYEQYF. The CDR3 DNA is TGTGCCAGCAGCTTAGGGACAGCCTCCTACGAGCAGTACTTC.

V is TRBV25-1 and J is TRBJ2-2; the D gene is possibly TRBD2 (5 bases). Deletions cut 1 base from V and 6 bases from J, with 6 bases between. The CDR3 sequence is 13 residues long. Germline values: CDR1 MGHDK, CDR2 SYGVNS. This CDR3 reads CASSEWRPGELFF. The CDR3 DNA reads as TGTGCCAGCAGTGAATGGAGGCCCGGGGAGCTGTTTTTT.

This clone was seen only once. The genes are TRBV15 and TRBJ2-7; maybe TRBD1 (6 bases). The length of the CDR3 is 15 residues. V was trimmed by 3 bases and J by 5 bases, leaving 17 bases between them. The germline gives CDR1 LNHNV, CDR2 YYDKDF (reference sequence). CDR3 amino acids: CATSRGIQGWDEQYF. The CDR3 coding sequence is TGTGCCACCAGCAGGGGGATACAGGGTTGGGACGAGCAGTACTTC.

CDR3 DNA sequence: TGTGCCAGCAGCCCGCACCGAGGGGGCCCTTCGAACACCGGGGAGCTGTTTTTT. Protein: CASSPHRGGPSNTGELFF. The chain is built from TRBV9 and TRBJ2-2; TRBD1 matches 7 bases. Germline CDR1 SGDLS, CDR2 YYNGEE. CDR3 length equals 18 residues. After removal of 4 bases from V and 0 bases from J, the junction contained 12 bases not matched to a gene.

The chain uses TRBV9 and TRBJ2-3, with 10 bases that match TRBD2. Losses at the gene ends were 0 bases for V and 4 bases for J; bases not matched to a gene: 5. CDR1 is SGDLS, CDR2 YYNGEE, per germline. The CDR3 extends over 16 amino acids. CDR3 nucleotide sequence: TGTGCCAGCAGCGTAGTAGCGGGGGGTAAAGCAGATACGCAGTATTTT. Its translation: CASSVVAGGKADTQYF.

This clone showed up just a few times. The CDR3 loop reads CASSRGLAGGGTDTQYF. The CDR3 DNA reads TGTGCCAGTAGTAGGGGCCTAGCGGGAGGTGGCACAGATACGCAGTATTTT. The V gene is TRBV19, the J gene TRBJ2-3, with 11 positions matching TRBD2. The CDR3 spans 17 residues. V shed 4 bases, J shed 1 base, and the junction held 7 bases outside the gene matches. Germline CDR1 is LNHDA and CDR2 is SQIVND (reference sequence).

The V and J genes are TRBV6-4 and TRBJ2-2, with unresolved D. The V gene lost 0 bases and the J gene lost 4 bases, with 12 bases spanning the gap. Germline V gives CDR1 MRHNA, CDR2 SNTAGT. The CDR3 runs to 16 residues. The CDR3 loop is CASSDSSSHPTGELFF. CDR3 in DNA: TGTGCCAGCAGTGACTCAAGCTCCCACCCCACCGGGGAGCTGTTTTTT.

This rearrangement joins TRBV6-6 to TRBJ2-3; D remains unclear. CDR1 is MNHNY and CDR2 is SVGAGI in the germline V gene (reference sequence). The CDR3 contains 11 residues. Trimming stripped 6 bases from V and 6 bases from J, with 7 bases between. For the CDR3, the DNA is TGTGCCAGCAGCCCGTCGGATACGCAGTATTTT. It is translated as CASSPSDTQYF.

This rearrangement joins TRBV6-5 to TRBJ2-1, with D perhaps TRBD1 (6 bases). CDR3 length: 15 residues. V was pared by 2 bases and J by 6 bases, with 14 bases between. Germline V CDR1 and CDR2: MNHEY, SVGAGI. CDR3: CASSYGAGRGNEQFF. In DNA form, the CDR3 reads TGTGCCAGCAGTTACGGGGCGGGCAGGGGCAATGAGCAGTTCTTC.

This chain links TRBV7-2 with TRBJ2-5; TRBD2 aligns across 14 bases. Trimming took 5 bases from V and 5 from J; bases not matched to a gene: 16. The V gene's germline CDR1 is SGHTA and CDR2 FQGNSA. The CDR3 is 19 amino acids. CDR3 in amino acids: CASSPWGLAGEGDEETQYF. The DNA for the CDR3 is TGTGCCAGCAGCCCGTGGGGACTAGCGGGGGAAGGTGATGAGGAGACCCAGTACTTC.

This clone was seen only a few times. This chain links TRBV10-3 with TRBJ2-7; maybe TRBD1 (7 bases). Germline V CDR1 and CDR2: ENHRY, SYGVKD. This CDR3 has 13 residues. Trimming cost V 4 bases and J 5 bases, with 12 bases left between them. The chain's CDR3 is CAISGGRGDEQYF. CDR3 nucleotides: TGTGCCATCAGTGGGGGCAGGGGGGACGAGCAGTACTTC.

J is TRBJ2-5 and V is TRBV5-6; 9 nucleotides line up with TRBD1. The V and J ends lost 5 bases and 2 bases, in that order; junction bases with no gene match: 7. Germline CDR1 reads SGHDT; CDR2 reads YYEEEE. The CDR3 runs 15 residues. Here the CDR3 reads CASRPLGTGQETQYF. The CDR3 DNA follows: TGTGCCAGCAGACCACTCGGGACAGGGCAAGAGACCCAGTACTTC.

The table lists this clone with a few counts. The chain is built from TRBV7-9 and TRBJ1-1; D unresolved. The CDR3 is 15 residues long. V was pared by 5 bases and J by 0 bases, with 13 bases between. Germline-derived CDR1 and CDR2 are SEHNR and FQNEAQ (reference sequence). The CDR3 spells CASSPIYSMNTEAFF. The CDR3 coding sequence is TGTGCCAGCAGCCCAATCTACAGCATGAACACTGAAGCTTTCTTT.

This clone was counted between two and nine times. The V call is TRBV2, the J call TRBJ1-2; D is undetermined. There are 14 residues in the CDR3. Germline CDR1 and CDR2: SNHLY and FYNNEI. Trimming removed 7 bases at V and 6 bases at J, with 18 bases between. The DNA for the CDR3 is TGTGCCAGCACCCACATCGAGGTAGAGGATGGCTACACCTTC. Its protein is CASTHIEVEDGYTF.

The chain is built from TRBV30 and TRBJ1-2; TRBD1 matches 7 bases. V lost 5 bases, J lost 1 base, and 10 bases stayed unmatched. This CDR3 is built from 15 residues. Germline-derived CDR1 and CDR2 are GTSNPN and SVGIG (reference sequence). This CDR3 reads CAWVKGQGVNYGYTF. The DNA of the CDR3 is TGTGCCTGGGTCAAGGGGCAGGGGGTTAACTATGGCTACACCTTC.

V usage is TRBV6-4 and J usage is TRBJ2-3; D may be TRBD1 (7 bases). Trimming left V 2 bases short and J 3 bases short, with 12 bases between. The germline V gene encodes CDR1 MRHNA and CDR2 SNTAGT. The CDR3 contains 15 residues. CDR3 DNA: TGTGCCAGCAGTGACGGCCAGGGGGGAACAGATACGCAGTATTTT. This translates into CASSDGQGGTDTQYF.